Listed below are T cell receptor beta chains from one sample, sequenced in a study of neurological immune-mediated disorders. TCRdb re-called the 5' RACE reads with MiXCR, one entry per CDR3 protein. Of roughly 60,000 distinct CDR3 sequences in the sample, approximately 3.7% were seen once. Sequencing was done on a sample of PBMCs. Source of these receptors: a woman aged 50 to 65 with multiple sclerosis. Each CDR3 is given with its conserved first and last residue. D genes are given only for firm matches. Expanded clones get a size class; other rows say once, few or many, or leave the size out.

CDR3 DNA	CDR3 protein	clone size	D gene	V gene	J gene
TGTGCCAGCAGTTTAGGCCAGAGGGCTTTCTTT	CASSLGQRAFF	many	.	TRBV12-3/TRBV12-4	TRBJ1-1
TGCGCCAGCAGCCAAGATCAGGTTGGTAGCAACACTGAAGCTTTCTTT	CASSQDQVGSNTEAFF	.	.	TRBV4-3	TRBJ1-1
TGCGCCAGCAGCGCCGGGACTAGCGGGGGGGTGTCTCCCTACGAGCAGTACTTC	CASSAGTSGGVSPYEQYF	many	TRBD2	TRBV5-1	TRBJ2-7
TGCAGTGCTAGATTCCTGGCAGATACGCAGTATTTT	CSARFLADTQYF	many	.	TRBV20-1	TRBJ2-3
TGTGCCAGCAGCTTTGGGGACAGGGGCCAAGCTTTCTTT	CASSFGDRGQAFF	many	TRBD1	TRBV7-2	TRBJ1-1
TGTGCCAGCAGCTTTGTAGGGGGCGCCCTTGGGACCCAGTACTTC	CASSFVGGALGTQYF	many	TRBD1	TRBV11-3	TRBJ2-5
TGTGCCAGCTGCTCGCAACTAGCTGTCGCAGATACGCAGTATTTT	CASCSQLAVADTQYF	many	.	TRBV7-2	TRBJ2-3
TGCGCCAGCAGCTTGGGGGGGCCTGGAAACATCATATATTTT	CASSLGGPGNIIYF	.	.	TRBV5-1	TRBJ1-3
TGTGCCAGCAGTGAATCTAGCTACGAGCAGTACTTC	CASSESSYEQYF	many	.	TRBV25-1	TRBJ2-7
TGTGCCAGCAGGTCCTGGGCCGGCAATGAGCAGTTCTTC	CASRSWAGNEQFF	many	.	TRBV2	TRBJ2-1
TGTGCCACCAGTGATTTAAAAGGGAAAACAGATACGCAGTATTTT	CATSDLKGKTDTQYF	many	.	TRBV24-1	TRBJ2-3
TGTGCCAGCACCCTTAATCCGGCAGGACTAAACACTGAAGCTTTCTTT	CASTLNPAGLNTEAFF	many	.	TRBV7-2	TRBJ1-1
TGCAGTGCCACCCGGGGGGGGTCGGACACTGAAGCTTTCTTT	CSATRGGSDTEAFF	many	.	TRBV20-1	TRBJ1-1
TGCAGTGCTAGAGATATAAATAGACAAATTTCATACGAGCAGTACTTC	CSARDINRQISYEQYF	many	.	TRBV20-1	TRBJ2-7
TGTGCCAGCAGCTTCTCCGGGGGGCGCGAGACCCAGTACTTC	CASSFSGGRETQYF	many	.	TRBV7-9	TRBJ2-5
TGCAGTGCTAGAGATTTGGTGGGAGACGACCAAGAGACCCAGTACTTC	CSARDLVGDDQETQYF	many	.	TRBV20-1	TRBJ2-5
TGCAGTGCTAGAAGCGGGGGAAATGAGCAGTTCTTC	CSARSGGNEQFF	many	TRBD2	TRBV20-1	TRBJ2-1
TGTGCCAGCAGTTACCGGACACCAACCGGGCAGCCCCAGCATTTT	CASSYRTPTGQPQHF	many	.	TRBV6-2/TRBV6-3	TRBJ1-5
TGTGCCATCAGTGACCGGGACAGGGCGGATGAGACCCAGTACTTC	CAISDRDRADETQYF	many	TRBD1	TRBV10-3	TRBJ2-5
TGTGCCAGCACCTTCAACAATGAGCAGTTCTTC	CASTFNNEQFF	many	.	TRBV2	TRBJ2-1
TGTGCCACCAGTGACCGCCGCCAGCGGGAGGGCAAAGAGACCCAGTACTTC	CATSDRRQREGKETQYF	many	TRBD2	TRBV24-1	TRBJ2-5
TGTGCCAGCAGCTGGACTAGCGGGAGTTCAGATACGCAGTATTTT	CASSWTSGSSDTQYF	many	TRBD2	TRBV5-4	TRBJ2-3
TGTGCCACCAGTCGACAGGGGGCCAGTGGTGAGCAGTTCTTC	CATSRQGASGEQFF	.	TRBD1	TRBV24-1	TRBJ2-1
TGTGCCAGCAGCTTTCGCCCTTGGGCAGGCATGAACACTGAAGCTTTCTTT	CASSFRPWAGMNTEAFF	many	.	TRBV5-6	TRBJ1-1
TGTGCCATCAGTGCGGCGGGACTCTCCTACGAGCAGTACTTC	CAISAAGLSYEQYF	many	.	TRBV10-3	TRBJ2-7
TGCAGTGCTAGAGTACGGAGGGTGAACACTGAAGCTTTCTTT	CSARVRRVNTEAFF	many	.	TRBV20-1	TRBJ1-1
TGTGCCAGCAGTTATAGCCCGGGGACACCTAATACCTACGAGCAGTACTTC	CASSYSPGTPNTYEQYF	many	.	TRBV6-2/TRBV6-3	TRBJ2-7
TGTGCCAGCAGTTTGAAAGTGGGGACCTACGAGCAGTACTTC	CASSLKVGTYEQYF	many	.	TRBV27	TRBJ2-7
TGCGCCAGCAGGTCTAGCGGGAGCCCCGACGAGCAGTACTTC	CASRSSGSPDEQYF	many	TRBD2	TRBV5-1	TRBJ2-7
TGCGCCTCTCGAGCAGGACAGGCTGAAGAGACCCAGTACTTC	CASRAGQAEETQYF	many	TRBD1	TRBV5-1	TRBJ2-5
TGCGCCAGCAGCGTCTCACCACAGTGGAGCTCCTACGAGCAGTACTTC	CASSVSPQWSSYEQYF	many	.	TRBV5-1	TRBJ2-7
TGCGCCAGCAGCTTGGTTCCAAGGAGGGGTTTGAGCTCCTACAATGAGCAGTTCTTC	CASSLVPRRGLSSYNEQFF	many	.	TRBV5-1	TRBJ2-1
TGTGCCAGCAGCGCATTGCCGGGAGTCGGTGAGCAGTTCTTC	CASSALPGVGEQFF	.	.	TRBV7-6	TRBJ2-1
TGTGCCACCAGCAGAGATCGCGGACAGACAAGCTCCTACGAGCAGTACTTC	CATSRDRGQTSSYEQYF	many	.	TRBV15	TRBJ2-7
TGTGCCAGCAGTACCGGAGGGAATGGCTACACCTTC	CASSTGGNGYTF	many	.	TRBV12-3/TRBV12-4	TRBJ1-2
TGCAGCGTTGAATCGGGAGGAGGGAACGAGCAGTACTTC	CSVESGGGNEQYF	many	TRBD2	TRBV29-1	TRBJ2-7
TGTGCCAGCAGCCGCGGGACAGGGACGATGAACACTGAAGCTTTCTTT	CASSRGTGTMNTEAFF	.	TRBD1	TRBV4-2	TRBJ1-1
TGTGCCAGCAGCATACCTCTGGGACAGGGTACCGGGGAGCTGTTTTTT	CASSIPLGQGTGELFF	many	TRBD1	TRBV6-5	TRBJ2-2
TGTGCCATCAGTGAGTCCGGCAGGGCTCGAGAGAACACTGAAGCTTTCTTT	CAISESGRARENTEAFF	many	.	TRBV10-3	TRBJ1-1
TGTGCCAGCAGCCAAGAAACCCCCATTAATCAGCCCCAGCATTTT	CASSQETPINQPQHF	many	.	TRBV4-2	TRBJ1-5
TGTGCCAGCAGCTCCCCTCCCGGGAGGCGTAAAGAGCAGTACTTC	CASSSPPGRRKEQYF	many	TRBD2	TRBV5-6	TRBJ2-7
TGTGCCAGCAGGAGAGGGACAGAAGGCAATGAAAAACTGTTTTTT	CASRRGTEGNEKLFF	many	TRBD1	TRBV12-3/TRBV12-4	TRBJ1-4
TGTGCCAGCAGCGTAGACTCAGAGACGGGTCAGCCCCAGCATTTT	CASSVDSETGQPQHF	many	.	TRBV9	TRBJ1-5
TGTGCCAGCAGCTTATCTTCAGGGAGGCTGTTTTTT	CASSLSSGRLFF	many	.	TRBV7-9	TRBJ1-4
TGCGCCAGCAGCTTGGTTGGATACAATGAGCAGTTCTTC	CASSLVGYNEQFF	many	.	TRBV5-1	TRBJ2-1
TGTGCCAGCAGCTTAGCATCGGAAAAGGTCACTGAGCAGTTCTTC	CASSLASEKVTEQFF	few	.	TRBV7-2	TRBJ2-1
TGTGCCAGCAGTGAATTTCGACAACCGCAAACGCAGTATTTT	CASSEFRQPQTQYF	many	.	TRBV25-1	TRBJ2-3
TGCAGTGCTTCGGTGGTGGGTGTGGATCAGCCCCAGAATTTT	CSASVVGVDQPQNF	.	.	TRBV20-1	TRBJ1-5